One and the same sample provided the 26 T cell receptor beta chains below, sequenced in a study of CD4 and CD8 cells across lung adenocarcinoma regions. Each CDR3 protein gets one entry after TCRdb re-called the PCR reads with MiXCR. This sample yields about 16,000 distinct CDR3 sequences, of which approximately 50% are seen a single time; about 33% belongs to the top ten. The sample was CD8+ T cells from the center of a lung tumor. All receptors derive from a female donor with lung adenocarcinoma. The CD4 and CD8 labels of this study may be unreliable.

V gene TRBV6-1 combines with J gene TRBJ2-1; the D is unclear. Germline CDR1 and CDR2: MNHNS and SASEGT. V shed 4 bases and J shed 7 bases, with 17 bases lying between them. The CDR3 loop spans 15 amino acids. The CDR3 protein is CASSGRTYATNEQFF. In nucleotides, the CDR3 is TGTGCCAGCAGTGGGCGGACCTACGCCACTAATGAGCAGTTCTTC.

The table lists this clonotype with many counts. CDR3: CASSLSKGGRGYTF. The CDR3 DNA follows: TGTGCCAGCAGCCTAAGCAAAGGGGGCCGGGGCTACACCTTC. The genes are TRBV14 and TRBJ1-2, with 7 bases lining up with TRBD1. Trimming cost V 4 bases and J 8 bases; bases outside gene matches: 10. Germline V gives CDR1 SGHDN, CDR2 FVKESK. CDR3 length: 14 amino acids.

V gene TRBV27 combines with J gene TRBJ1-1; D might be TRBD1 (5 bases). The V end lost 7 bases, the J end lost 8 bases, and 17 bases lay between the germline ends. Per germline, CDR1 MNHEY and CDR2 SMNVEV (reference sequence). The CDR3 is 13 residues long. CDR3 region: CASTQSWQGEAFF. CDR3 sequence (DNA): TGTGCCAGCACCCAGTCCTGGCAGGGCGAAGCTTTCTTT.

This clonotype was counted ten times or more. The chain is built from TRBV6-1 and TRBJ1-2, with 8 bases that match TRBD1. The junction had 6 bases not matched to a gene; V was cut back by 9 bases and J by 6 bases. This CDR3 spans 12 amino acids. Germline CDR1 is MNHNS and CDR2 is SASEGT. This chain's CDR3 is CASSGGADGYTF. The CDR3 nucleotides are TGTGCCAGTTCAGGGGGCGCGGATGGCTACACCTTC.

Concerning this clonotype itself: Germline and junction disagree at one end, which may indicate a read error. J is TRBJ2-3 and V is TRBV6-1, with 8 positions matching TRBD2. Germline CDR1 is MNHNS and CDR2 is SASEGT. The CDR3 is made up of 17 amino acids. The DNA for the CDR3 is TGTGCCAGCAGTCGACGACTGGCGGGGGGAGCCAAAGACATTCAGTATTTC. It is translated as CASSRRLAGGAKDIQYF.

The chain combines TRBV6-1 with TRBJ1-1; maybe TRBD1 (6 bases). Germline V lookup: CDR1 MNHNS, CDR2 SASEGT. The CDR3 totals 13 residues. The germline V and J ends were trimmed by 6 bases and 5 bases, with 13 bases remaining between them. DNA for the CDR3: TGTGCCAGCAGCGATCCGACAGGAACTGAAGCTTTCTTT. Translation: CASSDPTGTEAFF.

This clonotype was seen at least ten times. This chain links TRBV6-5 with TRBJ1-1; tentative D call: TRBD1 (5 bases). Looked up from germline, CDR1 is MNHEY and CDR2 is SVGAGI. V lost 4 bases and J lost 7, with 13 bases in between. This CDR3 is built from 13 residues. The CDR3 region is CASSSSGDGEAFF. The CDR3 nucleotides are TGTGCCAGCAGTTCCTCGGGGGATGGTGAAGCTTTCTTT.

The V and J genes are TRBV6-5 and TRBJ2-1; TRBD2 aligns across 7 bases. CDR3 size: 14 residues. J was trimmed by 7 bases and V by 4 bases; bases with no gene match: 7. Germline V gene lookup returns CDR1 MNHEY and CDR2 SVGAGI. The CDR3 bases are TGTGCCAGCAGTTTTAGCGGGCCCTTGAATGAGCAGTTCTTC. This encodes CASSFSGPLNEQFF.

As for this clonotype: The junction differs from germline at one of its ends, possibly a read error. The rearrangement uses TRBV10-3 and TRBJ2-3; the D call may be TRBD1 or TRBD2 (6 bases each). Germline values: CDR1 ENHRY, CDR2 SYGVKD. The CDR3 loop spans 16 amino acids. The CDR3 protein is CAIRGNGGIGEETQYF. The CDR3 DNA reads TGTGCCATCAGGGGGAACGGGGGCATTGGGGAAGAGACCCAGTATTTC.

This clonotype was recorded many times. This chain connects TRBV6-5 to TRBJ2-3; a weak D match, TRBD2 (6 bases). The V gene lost 7 bases and the J gene lost 0 bases, with 17 bases spanning the gap. The CDR3 contains 16 residues. Germline CDR1 is MNHEY and CDR2 is SVGAGI. The CDR3 protein is CASTPGGWASTDTQYF. The CDR3 DNA reads TGTGCCAGCACCCCCGGAGGGTGGGCAAGCACAGATACGCAGTATTTT.

This clonotype was counted between two and nine times. The J gene is TRBJ1-2, the V gene TRBV28; TRBD1 is a possible D gene (6 bases). In germline, CDR1 is MDHEN, CDR2 SYDVKM. There are 13 residues in the CDR3. V dropped 4 bases and J dropped 2 bases, with 8 bases sitting between them. This chain's CDR3 is CASSSQGNYGYTF. CDR3 bases: TGTGCCAGCAGTTCACAGGGAAACTATGGCTACACCTTC.

The rearrangement links TRBV6-1 to TRBJ1-2; tentatively, D is TRBD1 (5 bases). V lost 7 bases and J 0 bases, leaving 15 bases between the germline ends. Germline lookup yields CDR1 MNHNS and CDR2 SASEGT. The CDR3 has 15 residues. The CDR3, as DNA: TGTGCCAGCAAATACCGGGACTCGGCTAACTATGGCTACACCTTC. This sequence encodes CASKYRDSANYGYTF.

The chain links TRBV10-2 to TRBJ2-3, with 12 bases aligning to TRBD2. The CDR3 runs to 14 residues. With 6 bases clipped from V and 9 bases from J, the junction kept 7 bases outside the gene matches. Germline V gene data show CDR1 as WSHSY and CDR2 as SAAADI. Here the CDR3 reads CASSSSGRAETQYF. CDR3 DNA sequence: TGCGCCAGCAGCTCTAGCGGGAGGGCCGAAACGCAGTATTTT.

The V and J genes are TRBV6-1 and TRBJ2-4, with 7 bases matching TRBD2. Germline CDR1 and CDR2: MNHNS and SASEGT. The CDR3 is made up of 14 amino acids. V trimming: 0 bases; J trimming: 13 bases; junction bases outside the gene matches: 9. CDR3 DNA sequence: TGTGCCAGCAGTGAAGCCGGGGGGAAAGATATGCAGTACTTC. It encodes CASSEAGGKDMQYF.

As to this clonotype: A much larger clone lies a single base off, so this may be a read error. The V gene is TRBV7-6, the J gene TRBJ2-7; 11 nucleotides match TRBD1. Germline V gene data show CDR1 as SGHVS and CDR2 as FNYEAQ. The length of the CDR3 is 15 residues. CDR3 DNA: TGTGCCAACAGCCCCCAACCCGGGACAGGGGGCGAGCAGTACTTC. It is translated as CANSPQPGTGGEQYF.

Worth noting for this clonotype: Sequence at one end of the junction differs from germline and may be a read error. The chain links TRBV6-1 to TRBJ2-3; possibly TRBD2 for D (6 bases). The germline CDR1 and CDR2 sequences are MNHNS and SASEGT. The length of the CDR3 is 14 residues. CDR3 loop: CARRWGGEPDTQYF. The CDR3 DNA reads TGTGCGAGGCGCTGGGGCGGGGAGCCAGATACCCAGTATTTT.

This clonotype has a handful of counts. V usage is TRBV15 and J usage is TRBJ2-1; the D gene is possibly TRBD1 (5 bases). The V end lost 2 bases, the J end lost 8 bases, and 7 bases lay between the germline ends. Per germline, CDR1 LNHNV and CDR2 YYDKDF (reference sequence). The CDR3 runs to 12 residues. CDR3: CATSRQGDEQFF. CDR3 bases: TGTGCCACCAGCAGACAGGGCGATGAGCAGTTCTTC.

The V gene is TRBV4-1, the J gene TRBJ1-1; TRBD1 matches at 12 bases. V shed 3 bases and J 1 base; nucleotides not matched to a gene: 3. Looked up from germline, CDR1 is MGHRA and CDR2 is YSYEKL. The CDR3 runs 16 residues. The chain's CDR3 is CASSHGTGGANTEAFF. CDR3 sequence (DNA): TGCGCCAGCAGCCACGGGACAGGGGGCGCGAACACTGAAGCTTTCTTT.

As for this clonotype: Its ends do not fully match the called genes, so a read error is possible. V and J are TRBV6-1 and TRBJ2-3; the match to TRBD2 covers 9 bases. Germline CDR1 is MNHNS and CDR2 is SASEGT. The CDR3 totals 15 residues. The chain's CDR3 is CARGSGGGGKDTQYF. CDR3 DNA sequence: TGTGCCCGCGGCTCGGGCGGGGGGGGCAAAGACACGCAGTATTTC.

Within the sample, this clonotype is medium-sized. This chain connects TRBV6-5 to TRBJ1-2; no definite D call. V lost 6 bases, J lost 4 bases, and 9 bases lay in between. From germline, CDR1 is MNHEY and CDR2 SVGAGI. The CDR3 length is 12 residues. Here the CDR3 reads CASRYGIYGYTF. The CDR3 nucleotides read TGTGCCAGCAGATACGGGATCTATGGCTACACCTTC.

This clonotype is categorized as medium-sized (0.01 to 0.1%). The chain links TRBV6-1 to TRBJ1-1; no clear D. This CDR3 comprises 13 residues. V shed 8 bases and J shed 10 bases, with 20 bases lying between them. Germline assignment: CDR1 MNHNS and CDR2 SASEGT. In nucleotides, the CDR3 is TGTGCCAGCCTCATTTGGTATCAGCATCGAGCTTTCTTT. Amino acids: CASLIWYQHRAFF.

This clonotype was seen many times. The chain combines TRBV4-1 with TRBJ2-6; D is perhaps TRBD1 (5 bases). Per the germline V gene, CDR1 is MGHRA and CDR2 is YSYEKL. The CDR3 loop spans 17 amino acids. The V end was cut by 1 base, the J end by 2 bases, with 12 bases between. The DNA for the CDR3 is TGCGCCAGCAGCCAAGTAGGCTTGGGGCCTGGGGCCAACGTCCTGACTTTC. Protein sequence: CASSQVGLGPGANVLTF.

The chain couples TRBV6-1 to TRBJ2-4; 7 bases line up with TRBD1. The J segment lost 10 bases and the V segment lost 4 bases, leaving 16 bases of the junction unmatched. Germline V lookup: CDR1 MNHNS, CDR2 SASEGT. The CDR3 consists of 16 residues. The CDR3 DNA follows: TGTGCCAGCAGTGCTAGGGGGCTGCGAGCCAAAGATATTCAGTACTTC. It translates to CASSARGLRAKDIQYF.

This clonotype was counted a few times. One end of the junction does not line up with germline, which may come from a read error. The chain joins TRBV6-1 to TRBJ2-3; D tentatively fits TRBD1 or TRBD2 (7 bases each). This CDR3 spans 14 amino acids. Germline lookup yields CDR1 MNHNS and CDR2 SASEGT. The CDR3 DNA sequence: TGTGCCGGCAGGGGGGGCGGGGGCACAGATACGCAGTATTTT. As protein: CAGRGGGGTDTQYF.

The chain links TRBV6-8 to TRBJ2-4; tentatively, D is TRBD2 (6 bases). Germline V gives CDR1 MNHGY, CDR2 SAAAGT. Trimming removed 8 bases at V and 6 bases at J, with 17 bases between. There are 14 residues in the CDR3. CDR3 DNA: TGTGCCAGCTCGGGGGTGAGAGCAAGAAACATTCAGTACTTC. Encoded protein: CASSGVRARNIQYF.

This clonotype was seen repeatedly, ten times or more. V gene TRBV6-1 combines with J gene TRBJ1-5; TRBD1 is a possible D gene (5 bases). CDR1 and CDR2 (germline): MNHNS, SASEGT. V shed 4 bases and J shed 5 bases, with 12 bases lying between them. This CDR3 contains 14 residues. Here the CDR3 DNA reads TGTGCCAGCAGTGGAGGGGTTGCTGATCAGCCCCAGCATTTT. Translated, it gives CASSGGVADQPQHF.